This record looks at one T cell receptor (beta chain) sequence and its context. What it binds is not known. Cells are PBMCs isolated from about 10 ml of fresh blood. Template material for amplifying TCR beta CDR3 regions consisted of RNA transcripts. An initial round of RT-PCR targeting the TCR CDR3 relied on the HTBI primer set. TCRdb reanalysed the multiplex PCR reads using MiXCR and keeps one entry per CDR3 protein. The data show some 560,000 distinct CDR3 sequences, about 15% seen once. There are 19 residues in the CDR3. Trimming left V 3 bases short and J 7 bases short, with 30 bases between. Germline values: CDR1 MNHEY, CDR2 SVGAGI. This record comes from a study of T cells in Graves' hyperthyroidism and ophthalmopathy. Study observations and caveats: The model predicted ophthalmopathy a median roughly six months before onset.

This TCR was recovered from a woman younger than 45 with Graves' hyperthyroidism. Source material: blood. The chain recombines TRBV6-5 with TRBJ1-1; D is possibly TRBD1 (6 bases). The CDR3: CASSYHSTGPLFPSGEAFF. CDR3 bases: TGTGCCAGCAGTTATCACTCGACAGGCCCCTTGTTCCCGAGCGGTGAAGCTTTCTTT.